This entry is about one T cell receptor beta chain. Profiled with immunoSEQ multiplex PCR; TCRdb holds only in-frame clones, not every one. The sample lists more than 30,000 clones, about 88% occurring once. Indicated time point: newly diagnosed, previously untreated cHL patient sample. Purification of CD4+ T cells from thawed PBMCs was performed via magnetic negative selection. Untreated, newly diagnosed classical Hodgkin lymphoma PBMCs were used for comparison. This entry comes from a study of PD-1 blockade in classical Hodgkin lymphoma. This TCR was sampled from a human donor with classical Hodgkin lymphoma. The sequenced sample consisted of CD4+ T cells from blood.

The CDR3 DNA reads as TGTGCCTGGAGTGCCTTGGGGGGGGCGGACACCGGGGAGCTGTTTTTT. Translation: CAWSALGGADTGELFF. The chain couples TRBV30 to TRBJ2-2; tentative D call: TRBD2 (7 bases). Germline CDR1 is GTSNPN and CDR2 is SVGIG (reference sequence). The CDR3 runs 16 residues. Between the trimmed V and J ends, which lost 1 base and 3 bases, there was a span of 15 bases.